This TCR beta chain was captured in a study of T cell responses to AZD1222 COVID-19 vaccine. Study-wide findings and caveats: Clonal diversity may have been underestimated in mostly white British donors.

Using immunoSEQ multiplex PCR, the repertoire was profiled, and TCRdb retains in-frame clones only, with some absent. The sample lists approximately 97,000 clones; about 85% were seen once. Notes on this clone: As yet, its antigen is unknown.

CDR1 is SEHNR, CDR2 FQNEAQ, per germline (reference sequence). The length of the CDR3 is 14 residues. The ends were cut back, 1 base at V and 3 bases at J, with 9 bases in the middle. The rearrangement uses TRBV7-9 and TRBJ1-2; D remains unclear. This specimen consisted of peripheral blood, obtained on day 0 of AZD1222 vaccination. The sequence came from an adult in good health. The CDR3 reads CASSLERVYYGYTF. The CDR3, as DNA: TGTGCCAGCAGCTTAGAGAGGGTCTACTATGGCTACACCTTC.